The TCR beta chain described here comes from a study of post-analysis software for immune sequencing data. Concerning this clonotype: Its antigen is not known.

Unique molecular identifiers featured in each of the TCR beta cDNA libraries. TCRdb called the PCR reads again in MiXCR, with one record for every CDR3 protein. The table shows approximately 400,000 distinct CDR3 sequences, with 30% to 45% occurring only once. V was pared by 3 bases and J by 5 bases, with 17 bases between. The CDR3 consists of 15 residues. Looked up from germline, CDR1 is SGHTS and CDR2 is YDEGEE. Notes on the study in general: Relative to controls, patients had about five TRBV segments at higher frequency, with TRBV5-6, TRBV5-1 and TRBV20-1 among these.

The origin of this receptor is a girl between 5 and 17 years old with multiple sclerosis. This chain joins TRBV5-8 and TRBJ1-1; perhaps TRBD1 as D (6 bases). The sample was blood. CDR3 sequence reads: CASSSDLGGGTEAFF. The CDR3 bases are TGTGCCAGCAGCTCAGACCTTGGAGGGGGGACTGAAGCTTTCTTT.